Sequencing of this T cell receptor (beta chain) was carried out in a study of T cells after posttransplantation cyclophosphamide. Deletions cut 4 bases from V and 1 base from J, with 13 bases between. Germline CDR1 and CDR2: SQVTM and ANQGSEA. The length of the CDR3 is 15 residues. The sample holds many counts of this clone. Assay: immunoSEQ multiplex PCR; the TCRdb copy retains only in-frame clones and omits some. This sample has 25,000 to 35,000 clones, each found more than once. Sequenced sample: PBMCs. The chain couples TRBV29-1 to TRBJ1-4; D gene unclear. This receptor was taken from a woman aged 30 to 39 in good health and a related stem cell transplant donor. CDR3 in DNA: TGCAGCGTTGGGTCAGACTATTTAACTAATGAAAAACTGTTTTTT. Its protein is CSVGSDYLTNEKLFF.